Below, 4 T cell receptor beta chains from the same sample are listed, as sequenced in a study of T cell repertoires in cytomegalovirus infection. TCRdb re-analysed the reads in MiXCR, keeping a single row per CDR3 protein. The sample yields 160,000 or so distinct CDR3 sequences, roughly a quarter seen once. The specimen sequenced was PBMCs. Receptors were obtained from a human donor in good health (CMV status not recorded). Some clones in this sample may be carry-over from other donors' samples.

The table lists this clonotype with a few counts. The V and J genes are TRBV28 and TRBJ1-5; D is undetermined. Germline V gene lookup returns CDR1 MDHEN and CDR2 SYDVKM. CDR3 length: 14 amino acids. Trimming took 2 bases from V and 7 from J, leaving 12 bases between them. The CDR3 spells CASSLRPAGQPQHF. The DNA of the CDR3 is TGTGCCAGCAGTTTAAGGCCGGCGGGACAGCCCCAGCATTTT.

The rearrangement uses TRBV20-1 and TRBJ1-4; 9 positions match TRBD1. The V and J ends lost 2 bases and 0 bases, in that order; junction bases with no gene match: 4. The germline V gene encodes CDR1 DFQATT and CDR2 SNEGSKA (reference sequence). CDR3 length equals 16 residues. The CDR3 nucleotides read TGCAGTGCTAGATCCGGGACAGGGACAACTAATGAAAAACTGTTTTTT. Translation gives CSARSGTGTTNEKLFF.

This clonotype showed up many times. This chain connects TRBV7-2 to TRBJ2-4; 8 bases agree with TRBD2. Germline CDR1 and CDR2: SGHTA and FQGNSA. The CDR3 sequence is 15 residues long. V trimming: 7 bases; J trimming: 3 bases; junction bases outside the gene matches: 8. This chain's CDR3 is CASTHSGTGKNIQYF. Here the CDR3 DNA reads TGTGCCAGCACCCATAGCGGGACCGGCAAAAACATTCAGTACTTC.

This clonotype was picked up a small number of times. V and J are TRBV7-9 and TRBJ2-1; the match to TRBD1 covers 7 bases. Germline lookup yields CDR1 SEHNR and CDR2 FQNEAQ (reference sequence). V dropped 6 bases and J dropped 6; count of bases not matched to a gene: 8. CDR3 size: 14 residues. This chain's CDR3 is CASSSLRGRNEQFF. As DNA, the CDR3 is TGTGCCAGCAGTAGCCTAAGGGGGCGCAATGAGCAGTTCTTC.